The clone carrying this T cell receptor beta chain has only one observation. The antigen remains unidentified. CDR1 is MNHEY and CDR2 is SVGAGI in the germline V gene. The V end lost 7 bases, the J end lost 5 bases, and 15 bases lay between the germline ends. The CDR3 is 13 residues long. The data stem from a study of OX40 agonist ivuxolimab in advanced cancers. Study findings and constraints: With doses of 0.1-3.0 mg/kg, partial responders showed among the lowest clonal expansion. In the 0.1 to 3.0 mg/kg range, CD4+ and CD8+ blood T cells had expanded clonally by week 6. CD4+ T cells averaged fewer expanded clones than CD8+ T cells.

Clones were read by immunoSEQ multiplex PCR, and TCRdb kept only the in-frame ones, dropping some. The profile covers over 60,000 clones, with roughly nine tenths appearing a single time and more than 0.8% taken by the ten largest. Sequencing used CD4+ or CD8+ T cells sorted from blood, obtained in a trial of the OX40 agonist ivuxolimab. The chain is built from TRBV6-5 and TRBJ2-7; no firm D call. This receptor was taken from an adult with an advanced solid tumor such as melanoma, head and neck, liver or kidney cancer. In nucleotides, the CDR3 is TGTGCCAGCACCCGTGCGAATTCCGACGAGCAGTACTTC. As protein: CASTRANSDEQYF.